Below, 18 T cell receptor beta chains from the same sample are listed, as sequenced in a study of blood T cell repertoires in COVID-19. TCRdb's copy holds only in-frame clones and misses some; the assay was immunoSEQ multiplex PCR. The table has some 150,000 clones, about 89% seen once. The sample consisted of peripheral blood. Receptors were obtained from a man in his fifties or sixties with acute or convalescent COVID-19.

The chain recombines TRBV5-1 with TRBJ2-5; TRBD2 matches at 7 bases. The CDR3 extends over 15 amino acids. From germline, CDR1 is SGHRS and CDR2 YFSETQ. Trimming at V came to 3 bases and at J to 2 bases, leaving 7 bases not matched to a gene. The CDR3, as DNA: TGCGCCAGCAGCTGGGGGGGAGCGGTACAAGAGACCCAGTACTTC. This sequence encodes CASSWGGAVQETQYF.

V usage is TRBV4-3 and J usage is TRBJ2-3; D might be TRBD2 (5 bases). This CDR3 contains 15 residues. Germline CDR1 is LGHNA and CDR2 is YSLEER. Trimming stripped 0 bases from V and 0 bases from J, with 7 bases between. Here the CDR3 reads CASSQEDWSTDTQYF. CDR3 nucleotide sequence: TGCGCCAGCAGCCAAGAGGACTGGAGCACAGATACGCAGTATTTT.

The chain couples TRBV28 to TRBJ2-7; tentative D call: TRBD2 (5 bases). This CDR3 is 16 amino acids long. Germline V lookup: CDR1 MDHEN, CDR2 SYDVKM. Trimming cost V 5 bases and J 0 bases, with 17 bases left between them. CDR3 bases: TGTGCCAGCAGTACCGCCGGGGAGCGTATCTCCTACGAGCAGTACGTC. Translation gives CASSTAGERISYEQYV.

This clone was detected once. The chain employs TRBV7-6 and TRBJ2-7; 11 nucleotides agree with TRBD2. V lost 5 bases and J lost 5; bases outside the gene matches: 11. CDR3 length: 16 residues. Germline values: CDR1 SGHVS, CDR2 FNYEAQ. Here the CDR3 reads CASSPATSGNWDEQYF. DNA for the CDR3: TGTGCCAGCAGCCCGGCGACTAGCGGGAATTGGGACGAGCAGTACTTC.

V and J are TRBV28 and TRBJ2-4, with a tentative D call TRBD2 (5 bases). The CDR3 is made up of 18 amino acids. V was clipped by 3 bases and J by 5 bases, with 23 bases between them. The germline V gene has CDR1 MDHEN and CDR2 SYDVKM. The CDR3 is CASSLDPVAAASQNIQYF. The CDR3 DNA follows: TGTGCCAGCAGTTTGGACCCCGTAGCTGCGGCTAGCCAAAACATTCAGTACTTC.

The gene calls are TRBV5-8 and TRBJ1-1; no clear D. This CDR3 comprises 15 residues. V was shortened by 0 bases and J by 0 bases, with 9 bases between the two germline ends. Germline CDR1 is SGHTS and CDR2 is YDEGEE. CDR3 residues: CASSLDSDLNTEAFF. CDR3 coding DNA: TGTGCCAGCAGCTTGGATTCCGACTTGAACACTGAAGCTTTCTTT.

The chain joins TRBV29-1 to TRBJ1-2; the match to TRBD1 covers 7 bases. After removal of 6 bases from V and 4 bases from J, the junction contained 5 bases not matched to a gene. The CDR3 extends over 12 amino acids. Germline V gene data show CDR1 as SQVTM and CDR2 as ANQGSEA. Here the CDR3 DNA reads TGCAGCGTAGCTGGACAGGCCTATGGCTACACCTTC. It specifies CSVAGQAYGYTF.

The chain recombines TRBV28 with TRBJ2-5; D might be TRBD2 (5 bases). CDR3 length: 15 amino acids. Germline lookup yields CDR1 MDHEN and CDR2 SYDVKM. V was shortened by 3 bases and J by 3 bases, with 14 bases between the two germline ends. The CDR3, as DNA: TGTGCCAGCAGTTTGTCTGAGGGCCTGAAAGAGACCCAGTACTTC. Translated: CASSLSEGLKETQYF.

This chain joins TRBV4-3 and TRBJ1-5; D is perhaps TRBD1 (6 bases). CDR1 LGHNA and CDR2 YSLEER come from the germline V gene. This CDR3 region has 19 residues. V lost 3 bases, J lost 1 base, and 22 bases lay in between. The CDR3 nucleotides are TGCGCCAGCAGCCACCACCGGGACACCCCAAGGATAAGCAATCAGCCCCAGCATTTT. Its protein is CASSHHRDTPRISNQPQHF.

The CDR3 coding sequence is TGTGCCAGCAGTTTATCGTGGAGGGGAGGTGAAAAACTGTTTTTT. This sequence encodes CASSLSWRGGEKLFF. The chain links TRBV27 to TRBJ1-4; possible D gene TRBD1, 5 bases. The CDR3 has 15 residues. Germline CDR1 MNHEY, CDR2 SMNVEV (reference sequence). V lost 0 bases to trimming and J lost 7 bases, with 12 bases between them.

The chain links TRBV2 to TRBJ2-3, with TRBD2 matching over 7 bases. V dropped 0 bases and J dropped 3; count of bases not matched to a gene: 12. Germline values: CDR1 SNHLY, CDR2 FYNNEI. This CDR3 has 18 amino acids. The CDR3 DNA reads as TGTGCCAGCAGTGAAGCGCTTGGGAGGGCAAGTGGGACAGATACGCAGTATTTT. Translation gives CASSEALGRASGTDTQYF.

This clone was seen just once. The chain links TRBV19 to TRBJ2-3; maybe TRBD2 (5 bases). Germline V gene data show CDR1 as LNHDA and CDR2 as SQIVND (reference sequence). This CDR3 comprises 13 residues. V shed 6 bases and J shed 6 bases, with 13 bases lying between them. This CDR3 is CASSKGPGDTQYF. The CDR3 DNA is TGTGCCAGTAGCAAGGGCCCGGGGGATACGCAGTATTTT.

The chain uses TRBV28 and TRBJ1-2; TRBD1 is a possible D gene (5 bases). The CDR3 totals 13 residues. The V and J ends lost 6 bases and 4 bases respectively, with 12 bases between them. CDR1 is MDHEN and CDR2 is SYDVKM in the germline V gene. The CDR3 loop reads CASSQGFSYGYTF. CDR3 DNA: TGTGCCAGCAGCCAGGGATTTAGCTATGGCTACACCTTC.

The chain joins TRBV28 to TRBJ1-5; 8 nucleotides align to TRBD1. Germline V lookup: CDR1 MDHEN, CDR2 SYDVKM. V trimming: 6 bases; J trimming: 7 bases; junction bases outside the gene matches: 8. This CDR3 contains 14 residues. The chain's CDR3 is CASRTGAGRQPQHF. In nucleotides, the CDR3 is TGTGCCAGCAGGACAGGGGCTGGGCGCCAGCCCCAGCATTTT.

This clone occurred once. The V gene is TRBV11-3, the J gene TRBJ2-3, with D perhaps matching TRBD2 (6 bases). Germline lookup yields CDR1 SGHNT and CDR2 YENEEA. The germline V and J ends were trimmed by 5 bases and 3 bases, with 24 bases remaining between them. The CDR3 spans 18 residues. DNA for the CDR3: TGTGCCAGCAGCGCAGGTCGATCTCAGCTGGAGGGAACAGATACGCAGTATTTT. Translation: CASSAGRSQLEGTDTQYF.

V usage is TRBV30 and J usage is TRBJ2-1; 15 nucleotides align to TRBD2. CDR3 size: 17 residues. CDR1 GTSNPN and CDR2 SVGIG come from the germline V gene (reference sequence). V was pared by 4 bases and J by 8 bases, with 12 bases of the junction left unmatched. The CDR3 sequence: CAWIPRGTSGRSDEQFF. The CDR3 region has the DNA TGTGCCTGGATTCCCAGGGGGACTAGCGGGAGGAGCGATGAGCAGTTCTTC.

The chain carries TRBV7-9 and TRBJ2-7; maybe TRBD1 (5 bases). V lost 7 bases to trimming and J lost 3 bases, with 16 bases between them. The CDR3 covers 14 residues. Germline V gives CDR1 SEHNR, CDR2 FQNEAQ (reference sequence). CDR3 DNA sequence: TGTGCCAGCACCCCCGGCGGCCAGGGCTACGAGCAGTACTTC. This sequence encodes CASTPGGQGYEQYF.

This chain joins TRBV5-4 and TRBJ2-7; 8 bases align to TRBD2. CDR3 length equals 14 residues. Germline V CDR1 and CDR2: SGHNT, YYREEE (reference sequence). After removal of 2 bases from V and 3 bases from J, the junction contained 4 bases not matched to a gene. CDR3 region: CASSFFGTSYEQYF. CDR3 in DNA: TGTGCCAGCAGCTTTTTTGGGACTAGCTACGAGCAGTACTTC.